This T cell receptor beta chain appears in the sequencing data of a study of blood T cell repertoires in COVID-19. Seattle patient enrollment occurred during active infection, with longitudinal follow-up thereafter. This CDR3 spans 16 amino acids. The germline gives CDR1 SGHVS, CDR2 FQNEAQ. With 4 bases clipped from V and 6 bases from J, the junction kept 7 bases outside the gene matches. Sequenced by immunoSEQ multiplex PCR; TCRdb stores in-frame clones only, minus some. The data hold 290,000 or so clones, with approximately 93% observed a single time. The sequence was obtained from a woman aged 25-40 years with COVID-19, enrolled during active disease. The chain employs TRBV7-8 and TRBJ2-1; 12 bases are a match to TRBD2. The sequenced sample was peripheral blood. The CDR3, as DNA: TGTGCCAGCAGCTCGAGACTAGCGGGAGACCCCAATGAGCAGTTCTTC. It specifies CASSSRLAGDPNEQFF.